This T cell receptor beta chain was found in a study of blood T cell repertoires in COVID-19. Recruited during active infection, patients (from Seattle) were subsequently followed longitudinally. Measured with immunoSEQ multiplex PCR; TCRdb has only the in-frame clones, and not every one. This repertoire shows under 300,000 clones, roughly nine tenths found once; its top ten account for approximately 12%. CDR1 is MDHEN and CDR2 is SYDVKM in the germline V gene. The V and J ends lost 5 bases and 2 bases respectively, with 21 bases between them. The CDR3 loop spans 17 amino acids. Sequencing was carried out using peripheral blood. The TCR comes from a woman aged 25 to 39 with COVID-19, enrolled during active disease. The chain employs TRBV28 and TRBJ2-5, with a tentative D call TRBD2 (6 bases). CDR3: CASSPLPGLADQETQYF. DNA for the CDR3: TGTGCCAGCAGTCCCCTCCCTGGCTTAGCGGATCAAGAGACCCAGTACTTC.